This note documents a single TCR beta chain sequence. The target antigen is unknown. Measured with immunoSEQ multiplex PCR; TCRdb has only the in-frame clones, and not every one. The data hold tens of thousands of clones, with 75% to 90% observed a single time. V was cut by 5 bases and J by 0 bases, with 11 bases left in between. CDR1 SGHVS and CDR2 FQNEAQ come from the germline V gene. This CDR3 has 14 amino acids. Pooling covered second doses at about 4 or about 12 weeks. The sample belongs to a study of T cell responses to AZD1222 COVID-19 vaccine. Study observations and caveats: Nearly half of spike-specific TCRs reportedly target unmutated variant regions. The breadth and depth of Spike-specific TCRs increased once two AZD1222 doses had been given.

The specimen comprised peripheral blood, sampled 28 days after the second AZD1222 dose. This receptor was identified in an adult who received the AZD1222 COVID-19 vaccine. The rearrangement joins TRBV7-8 to TRBJ2-7; D call uncertain. The CDR3 DNA is TGTGCCAGCAGCCCCCAGGACGCCTCCTACGAGCAGTACTTC. It encodes CASSPQDASYEQYF.